This TCR beta chain originates from a study of technical replicates of blood from a few donors. The table came from immunoSEQ multiplex PCR; TCRdb's copy has only in-frame clones and leaves some out. The table has about 81,000 clones, roughly four fifths seen once. Germline CDR1 KGHSH, CDR2 LQKENI. The CDR3 length is 14 residues. V lost 4 bases, J lost 1 base, and 3 bases stayed unmatched. This clonotype was obtained from a human donor in good health. Some clones in this sample may be carry-over from other donors' samples. Input material: PBMCs. The gene calls are TRBV18 and TRBJ1-1; 7 bases match TRBD1. The CDR3 DNA reads as TGTGCCAGCTCACTAGGACAGGAGAACACTGAAGCTTTCTTT. Translation: CASSLGQENTEAFF.